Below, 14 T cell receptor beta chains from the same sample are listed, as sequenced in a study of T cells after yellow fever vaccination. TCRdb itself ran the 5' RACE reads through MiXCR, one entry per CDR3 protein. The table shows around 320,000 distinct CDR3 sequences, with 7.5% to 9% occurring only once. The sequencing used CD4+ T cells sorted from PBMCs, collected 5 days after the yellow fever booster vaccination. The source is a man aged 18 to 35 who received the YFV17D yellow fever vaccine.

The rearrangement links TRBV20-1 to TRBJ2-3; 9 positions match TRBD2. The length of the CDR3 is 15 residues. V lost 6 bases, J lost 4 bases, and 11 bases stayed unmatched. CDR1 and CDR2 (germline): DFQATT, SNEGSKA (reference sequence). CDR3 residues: CSAPVRTSAADTQYF. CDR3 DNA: TGCAGTGCCCCAGTCAGGACTAGCGCGGCAGATACGCAGTATTTT.

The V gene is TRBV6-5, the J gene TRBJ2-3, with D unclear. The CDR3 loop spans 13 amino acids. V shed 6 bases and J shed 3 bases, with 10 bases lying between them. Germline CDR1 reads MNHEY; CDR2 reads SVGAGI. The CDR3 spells CASRAPATDTQYF. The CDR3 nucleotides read TGTGCCAGCAGGGCTCCGGCAACAGATACGCAGTATTTT.

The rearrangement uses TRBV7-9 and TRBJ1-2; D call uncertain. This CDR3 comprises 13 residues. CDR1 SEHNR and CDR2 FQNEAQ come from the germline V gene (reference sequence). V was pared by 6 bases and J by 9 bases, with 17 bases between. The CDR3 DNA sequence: TGTGCCAGCAGACCTCTCTTGGTCTTGAGCTACACCTTC. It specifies CASRPLLVLSYTF.

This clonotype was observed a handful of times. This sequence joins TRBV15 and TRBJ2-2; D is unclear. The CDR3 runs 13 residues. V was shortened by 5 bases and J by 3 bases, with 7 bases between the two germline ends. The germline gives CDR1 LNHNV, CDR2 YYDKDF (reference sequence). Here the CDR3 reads CATSHSYTGELFF. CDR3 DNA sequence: TGTGCCACCAGCCACAGCTACACCGGGGAGCTGTTTTTT.

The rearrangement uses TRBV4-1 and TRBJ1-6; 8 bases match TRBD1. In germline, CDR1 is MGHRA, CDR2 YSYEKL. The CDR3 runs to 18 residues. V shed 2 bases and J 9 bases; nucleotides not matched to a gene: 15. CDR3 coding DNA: TGCGCCAGCAGCCAACCTCTGCGCTACAGGGGGGGGTCTTCACCCCTCCACTTT. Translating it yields CASSQPLRYRGGSSPLHF.

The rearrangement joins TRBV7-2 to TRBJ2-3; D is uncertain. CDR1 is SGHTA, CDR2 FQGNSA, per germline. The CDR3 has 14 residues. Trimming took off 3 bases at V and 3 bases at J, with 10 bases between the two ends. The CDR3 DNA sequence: TGTGCCAGCAGCTTCCTAGTCAGTACAGATACGCAGTATTTT. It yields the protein CASSFLVSTDTQYF.

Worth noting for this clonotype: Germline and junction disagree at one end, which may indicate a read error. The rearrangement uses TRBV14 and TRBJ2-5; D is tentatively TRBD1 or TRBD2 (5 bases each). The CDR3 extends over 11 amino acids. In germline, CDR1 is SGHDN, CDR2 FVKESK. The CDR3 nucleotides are TGTGCCGGCAGCCTCATGGGGGCCCAGTACTTC. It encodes CAGSLMGAQYF.

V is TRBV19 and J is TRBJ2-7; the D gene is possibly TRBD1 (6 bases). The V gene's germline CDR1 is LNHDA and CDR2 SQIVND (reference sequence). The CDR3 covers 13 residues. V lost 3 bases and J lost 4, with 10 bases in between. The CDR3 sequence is CASSIGRGYEQYF. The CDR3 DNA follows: TGTGCCAGTAGTATCGGCAGGGGTTACGAGCAGTACTTC. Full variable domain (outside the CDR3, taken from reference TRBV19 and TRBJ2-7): DGGITQSPKYLFRKEGQNVTLSCEQNLNHDAMYWYRQDPGQGLRLIYYSQIVNDFQKGDIAEGYSVSREKKESFPLTVTSAQKNPTAFYLCASSIGRGYEQYFGPGTRLTVT.

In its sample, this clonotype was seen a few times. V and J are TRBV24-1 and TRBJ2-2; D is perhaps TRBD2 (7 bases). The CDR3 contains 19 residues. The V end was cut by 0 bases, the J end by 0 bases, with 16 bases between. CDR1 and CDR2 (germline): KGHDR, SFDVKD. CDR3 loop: CATSDLRGGRQANTGELFF. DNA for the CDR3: TGTGCCACCAGTGATTTGAGGGGGGGGCGACAGGCGAACACCGGGGAGCTGTTTTTT.

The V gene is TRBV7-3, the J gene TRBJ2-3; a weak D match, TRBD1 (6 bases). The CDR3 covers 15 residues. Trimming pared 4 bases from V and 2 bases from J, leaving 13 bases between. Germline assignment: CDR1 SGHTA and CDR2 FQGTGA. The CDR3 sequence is CASSSQGTNTDTQYF. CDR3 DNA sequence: TGTGCCAGCAGCTCCCAGGGGACCAACACAGATACGCAGTATTTT. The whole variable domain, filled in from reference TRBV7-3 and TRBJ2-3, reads GAGVSQTPSNKVTEKGKYVELRCDPISGHTALYWYRQSLGQGPEFLIYFQGTGAADDSGLPNDRFFAVRPEGSVSTLKIQRTERGDSAVYLCASSSQGTNTDTQYFGPGTRLTVL.

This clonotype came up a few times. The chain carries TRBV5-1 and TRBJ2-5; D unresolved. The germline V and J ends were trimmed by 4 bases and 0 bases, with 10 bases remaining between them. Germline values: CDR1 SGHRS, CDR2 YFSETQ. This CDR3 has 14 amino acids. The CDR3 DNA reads TGCGCCAGCAGCCCCCAAGTAAACCAAGAGACCCAGTACTTC. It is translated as CASSPQVNQETQYF.

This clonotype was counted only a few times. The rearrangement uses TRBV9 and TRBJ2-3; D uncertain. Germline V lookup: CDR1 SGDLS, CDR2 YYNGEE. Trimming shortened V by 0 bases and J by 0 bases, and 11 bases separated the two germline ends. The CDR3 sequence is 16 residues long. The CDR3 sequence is CASSVAYGFSTDTQYF. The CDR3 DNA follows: TGTGCCAGCAGCGTAGCTTATGGGTTTAGCACAGATACGCAGTATTTT. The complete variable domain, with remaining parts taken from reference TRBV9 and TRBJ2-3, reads DSGVTQTPKHLITATGQRVTLRCSPRSGDLSVYWYQQSLDQGLQFLIQYYNGEERAKGNILERFSAQQFPDLHSELNLSSLELGDSALYFCASSVAYGFSTDTQYFGPGTRLTVL.

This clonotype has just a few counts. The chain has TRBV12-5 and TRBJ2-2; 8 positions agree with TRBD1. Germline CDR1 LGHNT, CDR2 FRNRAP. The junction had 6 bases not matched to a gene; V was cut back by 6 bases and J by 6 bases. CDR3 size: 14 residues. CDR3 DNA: TGTGCTAGTGGCAGGGGGCTTGGGGCCGGGGAGCTGTTTTTT. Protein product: CASGRGLGAGELFF.

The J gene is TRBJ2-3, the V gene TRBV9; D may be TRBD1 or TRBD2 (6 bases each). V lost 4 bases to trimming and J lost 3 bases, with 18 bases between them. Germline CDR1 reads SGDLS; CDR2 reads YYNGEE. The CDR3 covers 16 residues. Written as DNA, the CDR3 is TGTGCCAGCAGCCTCCTCCCGGGGGCGGGAACAGATACGCAGTATTTT. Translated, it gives CASSLLPGAGTDTQYF.